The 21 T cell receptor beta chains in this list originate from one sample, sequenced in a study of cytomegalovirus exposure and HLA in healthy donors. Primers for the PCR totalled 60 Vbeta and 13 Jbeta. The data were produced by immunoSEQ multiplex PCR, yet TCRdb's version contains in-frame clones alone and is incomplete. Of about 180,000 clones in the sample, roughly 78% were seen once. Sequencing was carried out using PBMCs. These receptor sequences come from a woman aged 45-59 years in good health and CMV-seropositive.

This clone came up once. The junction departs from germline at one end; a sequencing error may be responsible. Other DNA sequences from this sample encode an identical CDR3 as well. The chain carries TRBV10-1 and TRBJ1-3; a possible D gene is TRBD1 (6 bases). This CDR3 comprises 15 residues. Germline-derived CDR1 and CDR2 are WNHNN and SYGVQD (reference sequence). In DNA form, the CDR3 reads TGCGCCAGCAGACCGGGACATGCATCTGGGAACACCATATATTTT. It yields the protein CASRPGHASGNTIYF.

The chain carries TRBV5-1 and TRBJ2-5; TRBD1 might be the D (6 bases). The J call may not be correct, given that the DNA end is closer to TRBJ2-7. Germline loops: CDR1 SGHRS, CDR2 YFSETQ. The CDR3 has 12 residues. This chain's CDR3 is CASSWDNYEQYF. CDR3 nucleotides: TGCGCCAGCAGCTGGGACAACTACGAGCAGTACTTC.

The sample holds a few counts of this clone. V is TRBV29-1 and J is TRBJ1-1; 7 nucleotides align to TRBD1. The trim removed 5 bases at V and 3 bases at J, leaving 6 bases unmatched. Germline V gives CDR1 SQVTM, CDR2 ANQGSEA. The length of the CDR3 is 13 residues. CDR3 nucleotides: TGCAGCGTTTCGACAGGGTCGGACACTGAAGCTTTCTTT. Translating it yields CSVSTGSDTEAFF.

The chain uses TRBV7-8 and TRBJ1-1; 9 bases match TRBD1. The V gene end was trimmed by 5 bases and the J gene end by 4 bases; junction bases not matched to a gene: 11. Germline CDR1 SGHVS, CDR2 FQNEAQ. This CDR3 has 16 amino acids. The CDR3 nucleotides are TGTGCCAGCAGCCCATTGGGGACAGGGTTCGGCACTGAAGCTTTCTTT. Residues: CASSPLGTGFGTEAFF.

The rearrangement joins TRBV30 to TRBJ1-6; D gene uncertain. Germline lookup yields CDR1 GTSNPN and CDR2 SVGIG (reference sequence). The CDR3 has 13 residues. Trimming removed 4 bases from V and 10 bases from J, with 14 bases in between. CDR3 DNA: TGTGCCTGGAATGGTCGCCCGGGGTCACCCCTCCACTTT. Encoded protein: CAWNGRPGSPLHF.

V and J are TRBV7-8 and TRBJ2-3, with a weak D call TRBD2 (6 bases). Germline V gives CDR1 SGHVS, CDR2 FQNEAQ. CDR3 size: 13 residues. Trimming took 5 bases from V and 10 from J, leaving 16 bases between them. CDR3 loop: CASSRGSRDSQYF. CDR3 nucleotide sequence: TGTGCCAGCAGCCGCGGGTCCCGGGACTCGCAGTATTTT.

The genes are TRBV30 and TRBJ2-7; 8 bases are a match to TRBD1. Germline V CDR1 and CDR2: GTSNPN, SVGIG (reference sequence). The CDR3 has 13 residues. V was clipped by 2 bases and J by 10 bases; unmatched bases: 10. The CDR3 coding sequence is TGTGCCTGGAGTTTAAGGCAGGGGGCAGAACAGTACTTC. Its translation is CAWSLRQGAEQYF.

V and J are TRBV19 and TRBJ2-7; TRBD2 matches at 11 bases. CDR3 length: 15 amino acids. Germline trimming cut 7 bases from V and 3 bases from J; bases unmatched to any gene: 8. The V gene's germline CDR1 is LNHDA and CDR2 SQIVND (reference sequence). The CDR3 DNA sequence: TGTGCCAGTACCCCCGGGACTAGCGGAATCTACGAGCAGTACTTC. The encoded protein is CASTPGTSGIYEQYF.

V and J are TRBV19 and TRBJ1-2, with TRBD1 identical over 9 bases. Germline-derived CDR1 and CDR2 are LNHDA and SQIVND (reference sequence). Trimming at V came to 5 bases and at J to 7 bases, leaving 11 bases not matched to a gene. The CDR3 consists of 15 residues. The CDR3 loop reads CASSPTGTGRFGYTF. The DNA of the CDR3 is TGTGCCAGTAGTCCTACCGGGACAGGGAGGTTTGGCTACACCTTC.

CDR3 sequence: CASSERWGRVGELFF. For the CDR3, the DNA is TGTGCCAGCAGTGAACGATGGGGGCGCGTCGGGGAGCTGTTTTTT. The chain combines TRBV6-1 with TRBJ2-2; a possible D gene is TRBD1 (6 bases). The CDR3 contains 15 residues. Germline V gene sequence: CDR1 MNHNS, CDR2 SASEGT. V lost 2 bases, J lost 7 bases, and 14 bases lay in between.

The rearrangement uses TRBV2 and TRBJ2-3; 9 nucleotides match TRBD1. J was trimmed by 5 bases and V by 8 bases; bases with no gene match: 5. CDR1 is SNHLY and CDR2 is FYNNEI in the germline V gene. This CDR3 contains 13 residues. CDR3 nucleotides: TGTGCCAGCGGCCGACAGGGGGGAGATACGCAGTATTTT. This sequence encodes CASGRQGGDTQYF.

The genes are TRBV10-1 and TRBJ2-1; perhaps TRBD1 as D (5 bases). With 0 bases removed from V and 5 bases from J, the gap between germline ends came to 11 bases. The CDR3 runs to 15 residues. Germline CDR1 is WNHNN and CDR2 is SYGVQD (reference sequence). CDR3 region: CASSESRQLDNEQFF. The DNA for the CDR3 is TGCGCCAGCAGTGAGTCGCGACAGCTAGACAATGAGCAGTTCTTC.

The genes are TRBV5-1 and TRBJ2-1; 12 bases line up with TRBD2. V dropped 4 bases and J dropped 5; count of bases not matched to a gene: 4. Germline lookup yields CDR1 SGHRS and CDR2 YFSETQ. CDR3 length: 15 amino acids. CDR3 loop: CASSLRLAGDNEQFF. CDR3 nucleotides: TGCGCCAGCAGCCTAAGACTAGCGGGGGACAATGAGCAGTTCTTC.

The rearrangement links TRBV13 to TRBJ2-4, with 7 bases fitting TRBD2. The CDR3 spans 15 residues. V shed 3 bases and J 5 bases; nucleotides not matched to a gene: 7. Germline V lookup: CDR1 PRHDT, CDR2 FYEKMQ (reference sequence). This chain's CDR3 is CASSLSGTQQNIQYF. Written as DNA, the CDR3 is TGTGCCAGCAGCTTGAGCGGGACTCAACAAAACATTCAGTACTTC.

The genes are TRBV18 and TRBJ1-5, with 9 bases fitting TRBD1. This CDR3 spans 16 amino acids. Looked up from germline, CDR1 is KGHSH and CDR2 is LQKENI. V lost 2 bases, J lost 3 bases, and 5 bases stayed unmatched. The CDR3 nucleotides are TGTGCCAGCTCACCATGTGGACAGGGGTCCAATCAGCCCCAGCATTTT. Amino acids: CASSPCGQGSNQPQHF. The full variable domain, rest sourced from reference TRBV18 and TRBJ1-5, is NAGVMQNPRHLVRRRGQEARLRCSPMKGHSHVYWYRQLPEEGLKFMVYLQKENIIDESGMPKERFSAEFPKEGPSILRIQQVVRGDSAAYFCASSPCGQGSNQPQHFGDGTRLSIL.

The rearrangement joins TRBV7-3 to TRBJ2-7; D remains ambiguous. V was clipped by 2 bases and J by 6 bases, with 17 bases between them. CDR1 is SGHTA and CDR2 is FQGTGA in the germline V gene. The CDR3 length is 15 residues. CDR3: CASSLSANTFSEQYF. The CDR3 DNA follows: TGTGCCAGCAGCTTATCTGCCAATACATTCTCCGAGCAGTACTTC.

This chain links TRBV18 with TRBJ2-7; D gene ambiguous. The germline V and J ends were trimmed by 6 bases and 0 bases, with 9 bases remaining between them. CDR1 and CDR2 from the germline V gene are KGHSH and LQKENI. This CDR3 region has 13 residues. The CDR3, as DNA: TGTGCCAGCTCGCAGACTCCCTCCTACGAGCAGTACTTC. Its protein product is CASSQTPSYEQYF.

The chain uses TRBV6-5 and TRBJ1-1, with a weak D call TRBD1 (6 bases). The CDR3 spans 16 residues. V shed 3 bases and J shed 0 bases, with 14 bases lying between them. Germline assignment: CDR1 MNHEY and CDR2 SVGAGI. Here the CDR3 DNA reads TGTGCCAGCAGTTATTCGACAGGACACATGAACACTGAAGCTTTCTTT. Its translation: CASSYSTGHMNTEAFF.

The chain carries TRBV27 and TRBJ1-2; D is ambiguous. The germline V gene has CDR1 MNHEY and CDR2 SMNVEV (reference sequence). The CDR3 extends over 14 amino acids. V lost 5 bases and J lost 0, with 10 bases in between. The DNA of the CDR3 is TGTGCCAGCAGTCCCCAAAGAGCTAACTATGGCTACACCTTC. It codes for CASSPQRANYGYTF.

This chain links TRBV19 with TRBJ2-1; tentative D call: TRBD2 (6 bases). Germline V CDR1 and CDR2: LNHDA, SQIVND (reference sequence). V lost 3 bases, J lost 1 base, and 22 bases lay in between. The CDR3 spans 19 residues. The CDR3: CASSIYTPGVGASYNEQFF. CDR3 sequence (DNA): TGTGCCAGTAGTATCTATACCCCGGGGGTAGGGGCTTCCTACAATGAGCAGTTCTTC. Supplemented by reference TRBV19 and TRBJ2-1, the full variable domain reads DGGITQSPKYLFRKEGQNVTLSCEQNLNHDAMYWYRQDPGQGLRLIYYSQIVNDFQKGDIAEGYSVSREKKESFPLTVTSAQKNPTAFYLCASSIYTPGVGASYNEQFFGPGTRLTVL.

The CDR3 DNA reads TGTGCCAGCAGTGGCGGCCCGGACTATGAAGCTTTCTTT. Residues: CASSGGPDYEAFF. This chain links TRBV6-5 with TRBJ1-1; D uncertain. Between the trimmed V and J ends, which lost 5 bases and 7 bases, there was a span of 14 bases. CDR3 size: 13 residues. Germline CDR1 is MNHEY and CDR2 is SVGAGI.